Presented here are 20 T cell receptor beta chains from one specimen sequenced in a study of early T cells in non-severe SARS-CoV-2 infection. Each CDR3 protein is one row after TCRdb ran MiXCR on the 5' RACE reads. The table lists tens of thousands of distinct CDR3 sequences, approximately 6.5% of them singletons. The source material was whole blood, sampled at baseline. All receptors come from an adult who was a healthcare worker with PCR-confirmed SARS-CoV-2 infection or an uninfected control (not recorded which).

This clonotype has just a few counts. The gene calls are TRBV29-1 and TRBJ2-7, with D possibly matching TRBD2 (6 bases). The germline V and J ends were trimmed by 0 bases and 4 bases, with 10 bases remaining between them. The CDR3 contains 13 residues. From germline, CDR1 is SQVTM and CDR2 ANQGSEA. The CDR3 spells CSVEDFGGYEQYF. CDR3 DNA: TGCAGCGTTGAAGATTTCGGAGGGTACGAGCAGTACTTC.

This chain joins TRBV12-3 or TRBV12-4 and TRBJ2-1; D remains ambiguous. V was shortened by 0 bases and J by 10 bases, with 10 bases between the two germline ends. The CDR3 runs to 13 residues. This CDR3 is CASSLATATEQFF. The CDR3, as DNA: TGTGCCAGCAGTTTAGCGACGGCTACGGAGCAGTTCTTC.

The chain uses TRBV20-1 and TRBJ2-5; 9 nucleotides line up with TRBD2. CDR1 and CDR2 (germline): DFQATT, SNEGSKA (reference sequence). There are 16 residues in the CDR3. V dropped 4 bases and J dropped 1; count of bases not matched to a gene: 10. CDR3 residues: CSAIPWRGGIQETQYF. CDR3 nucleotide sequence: TGCAGTGCTATCCCCTGGCGGGGGGGTATCCAAGAGACCCAGTACTTC.

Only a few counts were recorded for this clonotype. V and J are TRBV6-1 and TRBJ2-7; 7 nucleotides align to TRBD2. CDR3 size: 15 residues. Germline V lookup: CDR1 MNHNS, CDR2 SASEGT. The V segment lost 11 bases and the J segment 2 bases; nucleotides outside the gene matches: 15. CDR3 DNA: TGTGCCTACGGGAGGAGAGTCCATAATACCTACGAGCAGTACTTC. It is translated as CAYGRRVHNTYEQYF.

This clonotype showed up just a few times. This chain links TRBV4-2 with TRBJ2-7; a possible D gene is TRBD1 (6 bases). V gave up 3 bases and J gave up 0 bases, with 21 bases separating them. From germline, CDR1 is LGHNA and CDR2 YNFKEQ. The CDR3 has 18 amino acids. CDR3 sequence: CASSHTDTGTRSSYEQYF. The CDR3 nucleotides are TGTGCCAGCAGCCATACTGACACCGGGACACGGAGCTCCTACGAGCAGTACTTC.

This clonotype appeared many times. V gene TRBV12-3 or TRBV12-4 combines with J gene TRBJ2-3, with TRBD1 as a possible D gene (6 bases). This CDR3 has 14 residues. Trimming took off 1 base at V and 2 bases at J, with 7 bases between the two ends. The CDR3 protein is CASSLGQATDTQYF. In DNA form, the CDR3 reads TGTGCCAGCAGTTTAGGACAGGCCACAGATACGCAGTATTTT.

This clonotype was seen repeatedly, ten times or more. CDR3 DNA: TGTGCCAGCAGCTTGTCAGACAATCAGCCCCAGCATTTT. As protein: CASSLSDNQPQHF. The chain links TRBV5-6 to TRBJ1-5; D ambiguous. V lost 1 base to trimming and J lost 3 bases, with 5 bases between them. The CDR3 loop spans 13 amino acids. Per germline, CDR1 SGHDT and CDR2 YYEEEE.

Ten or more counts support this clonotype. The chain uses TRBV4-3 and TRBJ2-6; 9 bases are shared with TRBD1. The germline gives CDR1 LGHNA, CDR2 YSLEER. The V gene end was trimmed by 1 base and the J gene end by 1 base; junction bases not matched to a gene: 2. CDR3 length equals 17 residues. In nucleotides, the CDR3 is TGCGCCAGCAGCCAAGTTGGGACAGGGTCTGGGGCCAACGTCCTGACTTTC. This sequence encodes CASSQVGTGSGANVLTF.

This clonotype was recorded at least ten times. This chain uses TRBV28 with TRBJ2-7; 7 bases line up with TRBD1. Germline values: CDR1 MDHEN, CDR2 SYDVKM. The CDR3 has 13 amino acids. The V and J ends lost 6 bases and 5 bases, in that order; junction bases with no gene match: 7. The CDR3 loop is CASRGRGGDEQYF. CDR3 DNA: TGTGCCAGCAGGGGGCGAGGGGGCGACGAGCAGTACTTC.

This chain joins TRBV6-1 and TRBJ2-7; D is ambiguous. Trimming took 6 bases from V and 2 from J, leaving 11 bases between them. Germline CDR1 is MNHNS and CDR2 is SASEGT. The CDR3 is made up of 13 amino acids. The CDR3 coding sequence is TGTGCCAGCAGGTACGAGATGACCTACGAGCAGTACTTC. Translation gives CASRYEMTYEQYF.

CDR3 coding DNA: TGCAGTGCTAGGCGGGGGGAGGCAAAAGAGACCCAGTACTTC. Its translation: CSARRGEAKETQYF. The chain recombines TRBV20-1 with TRBJ2-5; TRBD2 matches 8 bases. The J segment lost 3 bases and the V segment lost 3 bases, leaving 6 bases of the junction unmatched. The CDR3 length is 14 residues. Looked up from germline, CDR1 is DFQATT and CDR2 is SNEGSKA (reference sequence).

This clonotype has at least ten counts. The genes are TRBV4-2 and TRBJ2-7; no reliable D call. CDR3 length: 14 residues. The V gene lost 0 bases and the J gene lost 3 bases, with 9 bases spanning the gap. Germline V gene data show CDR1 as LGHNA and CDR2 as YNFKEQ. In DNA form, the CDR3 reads TGTGCCAGCAGCCAAGATGTAGGGTACTACGAGCAGTACTTC. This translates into CASSQDVGYYEQYF.

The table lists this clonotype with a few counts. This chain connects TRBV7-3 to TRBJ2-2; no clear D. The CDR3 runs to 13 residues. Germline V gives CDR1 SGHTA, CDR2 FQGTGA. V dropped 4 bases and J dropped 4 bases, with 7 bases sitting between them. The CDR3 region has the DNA TGTGCCAGCAGCTACGATGCCACCGGGGAGCTGTTTTTT. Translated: CASSYDATGELFF.

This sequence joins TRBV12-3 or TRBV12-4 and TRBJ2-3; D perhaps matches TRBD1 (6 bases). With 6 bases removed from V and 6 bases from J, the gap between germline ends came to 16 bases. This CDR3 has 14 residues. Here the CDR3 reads CASSSGHLSDTQYF. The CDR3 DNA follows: TGTGCCAGCAGCTCGGGACACCTAAGTGATACGCAGTATTTT.

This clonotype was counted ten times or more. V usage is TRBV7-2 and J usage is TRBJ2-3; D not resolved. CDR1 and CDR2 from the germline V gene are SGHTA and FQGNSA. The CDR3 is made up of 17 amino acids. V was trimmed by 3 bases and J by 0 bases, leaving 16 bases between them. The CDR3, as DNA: TGTGCCAGCAGCTTGTGGGTGCGCATCGGTAGCACAGATACGCAGTATTTT. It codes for CASSLWVRIGSTDTQYF.

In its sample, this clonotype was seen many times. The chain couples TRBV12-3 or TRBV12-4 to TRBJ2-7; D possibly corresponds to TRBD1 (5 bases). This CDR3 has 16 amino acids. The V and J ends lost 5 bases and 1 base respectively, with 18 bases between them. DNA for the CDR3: TGTGCCAGCAGTCCAAGGGTAAAGGACACGTCCTACGAGCAGTACTTC. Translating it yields CASSPRVKDTSYEQYF.

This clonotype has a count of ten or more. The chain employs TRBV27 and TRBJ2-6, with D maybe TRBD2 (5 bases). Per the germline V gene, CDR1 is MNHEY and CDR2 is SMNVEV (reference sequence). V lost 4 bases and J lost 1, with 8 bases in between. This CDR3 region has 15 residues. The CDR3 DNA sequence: TGTGCCAGCAGTTACGGAGGTTCTGGGGCCAACGTCCTGACTTTC. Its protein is CASSYGGSGANVLTF.

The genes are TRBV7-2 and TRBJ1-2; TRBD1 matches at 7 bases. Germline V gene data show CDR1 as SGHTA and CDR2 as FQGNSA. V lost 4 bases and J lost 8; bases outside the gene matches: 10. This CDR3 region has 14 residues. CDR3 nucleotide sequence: TGTGCCAGCAGCTACGGACTAGGGGGCGGAGGCTACACCTTC. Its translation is CASSYGLGGGGYTF.

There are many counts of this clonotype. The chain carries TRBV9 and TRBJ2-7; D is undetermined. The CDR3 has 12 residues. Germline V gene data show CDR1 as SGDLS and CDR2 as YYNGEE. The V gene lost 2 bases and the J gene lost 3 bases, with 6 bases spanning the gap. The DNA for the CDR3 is TGTGCCAGCAGCGTGGACGACTACGAGCAGTACTTC. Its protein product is CASSVDDYEQYF.

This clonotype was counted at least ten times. The CDR3 here is CASSLLGTNTEAFF. The CDR3 region has the DNA TGTGCCAGCAGTTTACTTGGGACGAACACTGAAGCTTTCTTT. The chain employs TRBV12-3 or TRBV12-4 and TRBJ1-1, with D possibly being TRBD1 (5 bases). Trimming removed 2 bases at V and 1 base at J, with 8 bases between. This CDR3 region has 14 residues.